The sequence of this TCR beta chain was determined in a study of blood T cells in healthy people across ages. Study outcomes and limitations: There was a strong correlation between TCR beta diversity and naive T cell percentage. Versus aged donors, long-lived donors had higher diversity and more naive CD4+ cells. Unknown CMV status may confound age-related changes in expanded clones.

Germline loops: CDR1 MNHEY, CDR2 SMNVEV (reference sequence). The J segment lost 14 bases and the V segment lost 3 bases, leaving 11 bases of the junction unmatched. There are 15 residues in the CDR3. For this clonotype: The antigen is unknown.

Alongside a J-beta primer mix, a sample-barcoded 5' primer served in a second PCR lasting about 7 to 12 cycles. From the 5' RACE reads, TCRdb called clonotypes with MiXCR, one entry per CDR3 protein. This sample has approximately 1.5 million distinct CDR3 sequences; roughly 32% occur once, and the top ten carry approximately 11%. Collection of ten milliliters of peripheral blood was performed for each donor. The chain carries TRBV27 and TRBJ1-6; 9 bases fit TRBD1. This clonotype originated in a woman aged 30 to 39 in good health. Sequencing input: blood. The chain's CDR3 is CASSLGTGSFGALHF. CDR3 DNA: TGTGCCAGCAGTTTGGGGACAGGGAGTTTTGGAGCCCTCCACTTT.